This entry lists 18 T cell receptor beta chains sequenced from one sample in a study of blood T cell repertoires in COVID-19. This table comes from immunoSEQ multiplex PCR, and its TCRdb copy is limited to in-frame clones, with some not included. The repertoire consists of about 76,000 clones, with approximately 81% occurring once and the leading ten covering 11%. Sequencing was performed on peripheral blood. All receptors derive from a man aged 55 to 70 with COVID-19, enrolled during active disease.

The rearrangement links TRBV24-1 to TRBJ1-2, with a tentative D call TRBD1 (6 bases). The CDR3 loop spans 13 amino acids. CDR1 and CDR2 from the germline V gene are KGHDR and SFDVKD. V was trimmed by 6 bases and J by 4 bases, leaving 11 bases between them. The CDR3 DNA reads as TGTGCCACCAGTAGGGGGTTTGGCTATGGCTACACCTTC. Translation: CATSRGFGYGYTF.

The V gene is TRBV5-1, the J gene TRBJ1-1; D is unclear. The CDR3 loop spans 14 amino acids. The germline CDR1 and CDR2 sequences are SGHRS and YFSETQ. V was pared by 0 bases and J by 3 bases, with 9 bases between. Here the CDR3 DNA reads TGCGCCAGCAGCTTGGGTCCCTCGGACACTGAAGCTTTCTTT. It encodes CASSLGPSDTEAFF.

Here the CDR3 DNA reads TGTGCCAGCAGCGAAGGACTAGCGGGAGCCGGGGAGCTGTTTTTT. This sequence encodes CASSEGLAGAGELFF. The J gene is TRBJ2-2, the V gene TRBV13; the match to TRBD2 covers 13 bases. Germline trimming cut 5 bases from V and 6 bases from J; bases unmatched to any gene: 3. Germline V lookup: CDR1 PRHDT, CDR2 FYEKMQ (reference sequence). This CDR3 contains 15 residues. Variable domain in full (rest from reference TRBV13 and TRBJ2-2): AAGVIQSPRHLIKEKRETATLKCYPIPRHDTVYWYQQGPGQDPQFLISFYEKMQSDKGSIPDRFSAQQFSDYHSELNMSSLELGDSALYFCASSEGLAGAGELFFGEGSRLTVL.

The CDR3 sequence is CAWGISSYEQYF. In nucleotides, the CDR3 is TGTGCCTGGGGGATTAGCTCCTACGAGCAGTACTTC. V gene TRBV30 combines with J gene TRBJ2-7; D is unclear. CDR1 GTSNPN and CDR2 SVGIG come from the germline V gene (reference sequence). This CDR3 spans 12 amino acids. The V gene lost 5 bases and the J gene lost 0 bases, with 8 bases spanning the gap.

The rearrangement joins TRBV11-3 to TRBJ2-5, with TRBD2 matching over 11 bases. The germline V gene has CDR1 SGHNT and CDR2 YENEEA. CDR3 size: 15 residues. The J segment lost 4 bases and the V segment lost 4 bases, leaving 5 bases of the junction unmatched. CDR3: CASSYSGRVGETQYF. CDR3 nucleotide sequence: TGTGCCAGCAGCTATAGCGGGAGGGTAGGAGAGACCCAGTACTTC.

The CDR3: CASSPRLAGSNEQFF. In DNA form, the CDR3 reads TGTGCCAGCAGCCCTAGACTAGCGGGAAGTAATGAGCAGTTCTTC. The chain couples TRBV3-1 (or the pseudogene TRBV3-2) to TRBJ2-1; the match to TRBD2 covers 11 bases. CDR1 and CDR2 (germline): LGHDT, YNNKEL (reference sequence). The trim removed 4 bases at V and 7 bases at J, leaving 6 bases unmatched. The CDR3 is made up of 15 amino acids.

By sample fraction, this clone is medium-sized. This sequence joins TRBV4-1 and TRBJ2-7; D is uncertain. This CDR3 comprises 11 residues. V was pared by 6 bases and J by 3 bases, with 6 bases between. Per germline, CDR1 MGHRA and CDR2 YSYEKL. CDR3 amino acids: CASSPNYEQYF. Written as DNA, the CDR3 is TGCGCCAGCAGTCCAAACTACGAGCAGTACTTC.

The genes are TRBV6-5 and TRBJ1-5; D gene ambiguous. The germline gives CDR1 MNHEY, CDR2 SVGAGI. The CDR3 has 15 residues. V lost 4 bases and J 0 bases, leaving 10 bases between the germline ends. CDR3 amino acids: CASSFDTDSNQPQHF. The CDR3 bases are TGTGCCAGCAGTTTCGACACGGATAGCAATCAGCCCCAGCATTTT.

V is TRBV30 and J is TRBJ2-5, with 7 bases lining up with TRBD1. Trimming removed 6 bases from V and 0 bases from J; junction bases left unmatched: 7. The CDR3 contains 14 residues. Germline CDR1 and CDR2: GTSNPN and SVGIG (reference sequence). The CDR3 DNA reads TGTGCCTGTCCCGGGACAGCTGACCAAGAGACCCAGTACTTC. As protein: CACPGTADQETQYF. Complete variable domain (other parts from reference TRBV30 and TRBJ2-5): SQTIHQWPATLVQPVGSPLSLECTVEGTSNPNLYWYRQAAGRGLQLLFYSVGIGQISSEVPQNLSASRPQDRQFILSSKKLLLSDSGFYLCACPGTADQETQYFGPGTRLLVL.

The chain combines TRBV5-1 with TRBJ2-2; 13 positions match TRBD2. The trim removed 1 base at V and 9 bases at J, leaving 6 bases unmatched. CDR1 is SGHRS, CDR2 YFSETQ, per germline. The CDR3 contains 16 residues. The CDR3 bases are TGCGCCAGCAGCTTGACTAGCGGGAGGGCCGTAAGGGAGCTGTTTTTT. It yields the protein CASSLTSGRAVRELFF.

The chain links TRBV11-2 to TRBJ1-3; 7 bases are shared with TRBD1. The CDR3 spans 17 residues. With V trimmed by 4 bases and J by 3 bases, 12 bases remained unmatched. The germline V gene has CDR1 SGHAT and CDR2 FQNNGV. This CDR3 is CASSSRQGPWSGNTIYF. The CDR3 nucleotides are TGTGCCAGCAGCTCGAGACAGGGTCCTTGGAGTGGAAACACCATATATTTT.

The chain has TRBV12-3 or TRBV12-4 and TRBJ1-3; D gene unclear. The ends were cut back, 6 bases at V and 4 bases at J, with 10 bases in the middle. There are 13 residues in the CDR3. The CDR3 reads CASRTPGGNTIYF. The CDR3 DNA reads TGTGCCAGCAGGACCCCGGGAGGAAACACCATATATTTT.

This clone occurred a few times. This chain connects TRBV6-1 to TRBJ1-6, with a weak D call TRBD1 (5 bases). Germline V gene sequence: CDR1 MNHNS, CDR2 SASEGT. Trimming shortened V by 0 bases and J by 8 bases, and 11 bases separated the two germline ends. CDR3 length: 15 residues. Here the CDR3 reads CASSEAVTAYSPLHF. CDR3 nucleotides: TGTGCCAGCAGTGAAGCCGTGACAGCTTATTCACCCCTCCACTTT.

The rearrangement links TRBV5-4 to TRBJ2-5; 10 bases are a match to TRBD2. The CDR3 is 16 amino acids. Trimming cost V 2 bases and J 2 bases; bases outside gene matches: 6. CDR1 SGHNT and CDR2 YYREEE come from the germline V gene (reference sequence). The CDR3 bases are TGTGCCAGCAGCTTAGCCCTAGCGGGGGAACAAGAGACCCAGTACTTC. Encoded protein: CASSLALAGEQETQYF. Supplemented by reference TRBV5-4 and TRBJ2-5, the full variable domain reads ETGVTQSPTHLIKTRGQQVTLRCSSQSGHNTVSWYQQALGQGPQFIFQYYREEENGRGNFPPRFSGLQFPNYSSELNVNALELDDSALYLCASSLALAGEQETQYFGPGTRLLVL.

The count of this clone is one. The junction departs from the called germline gene at one end, perhaps through a read error. The chain recombines TRBV5-5 with TRBJ2-1; no clear D. CDR1 is SGHKS and CDR2 is YYEKEE in the germline V gene (reference sequence). This CDR3 has 14 amino acids. The CDR3 sequence is CASSLGTGVDEQFF. The CDR3 coding sequence is TGTGCCAGCAGTTTGGGCACCGGTGTCGATGAGCAGTTCTTC.

This clone was observed once. The chain employs TRBV30 and TRBJ2-2; unclear D gene. Germline V gene sequence: CDR1 GTSNPN, CDR2 SVGIG (reference sequence). This CDR3 region has 12 residues. Trimming removed 5 bases at V and 6 bases at J, with 10 bases between. This CDR3 is CAWGSGSGELFF. The CDR3 nucleotides are TGTGCCTGGGGGTCGGGTTCCGGGGAGCTGTTTTTT.

The V call is TRBV5-6, the J call TRBJ1-1, with 8 bases matching TRBD1. Germline V gene sequence: CDR1 SGHDT, CDR2 YYEEEE. With V trimmed by 1 base and J by 1 base, 9 bases remained unmatched. The CDR3 runs to 17 residues. CDR3: CASSLIRDRKENTEAFF. In DNA form, the CDR3 reads TGTGCCAGCAGCTTGATACGGGACAGGAAAGAGAACACTGAAGCTTTCTTT.

This chain links TRBV7-2 with TRBJ1-6, with 7 bases fitting TRBD1. The trim removed 5 bases at V and 7 bases at J, leaving 8 bases unmatched. The CDR3 contains 15 residues. Per the germline V gene, CDR1 is SGHTA and CDR2 is FQGNSA. The CDR3 sequence: CASSPPGQSNSPLHF. Here the CDR3 DNA reads TGTGCCAGCAGCCCCCCGGGACAGAGCAATTCACCCCTCCACTTT.